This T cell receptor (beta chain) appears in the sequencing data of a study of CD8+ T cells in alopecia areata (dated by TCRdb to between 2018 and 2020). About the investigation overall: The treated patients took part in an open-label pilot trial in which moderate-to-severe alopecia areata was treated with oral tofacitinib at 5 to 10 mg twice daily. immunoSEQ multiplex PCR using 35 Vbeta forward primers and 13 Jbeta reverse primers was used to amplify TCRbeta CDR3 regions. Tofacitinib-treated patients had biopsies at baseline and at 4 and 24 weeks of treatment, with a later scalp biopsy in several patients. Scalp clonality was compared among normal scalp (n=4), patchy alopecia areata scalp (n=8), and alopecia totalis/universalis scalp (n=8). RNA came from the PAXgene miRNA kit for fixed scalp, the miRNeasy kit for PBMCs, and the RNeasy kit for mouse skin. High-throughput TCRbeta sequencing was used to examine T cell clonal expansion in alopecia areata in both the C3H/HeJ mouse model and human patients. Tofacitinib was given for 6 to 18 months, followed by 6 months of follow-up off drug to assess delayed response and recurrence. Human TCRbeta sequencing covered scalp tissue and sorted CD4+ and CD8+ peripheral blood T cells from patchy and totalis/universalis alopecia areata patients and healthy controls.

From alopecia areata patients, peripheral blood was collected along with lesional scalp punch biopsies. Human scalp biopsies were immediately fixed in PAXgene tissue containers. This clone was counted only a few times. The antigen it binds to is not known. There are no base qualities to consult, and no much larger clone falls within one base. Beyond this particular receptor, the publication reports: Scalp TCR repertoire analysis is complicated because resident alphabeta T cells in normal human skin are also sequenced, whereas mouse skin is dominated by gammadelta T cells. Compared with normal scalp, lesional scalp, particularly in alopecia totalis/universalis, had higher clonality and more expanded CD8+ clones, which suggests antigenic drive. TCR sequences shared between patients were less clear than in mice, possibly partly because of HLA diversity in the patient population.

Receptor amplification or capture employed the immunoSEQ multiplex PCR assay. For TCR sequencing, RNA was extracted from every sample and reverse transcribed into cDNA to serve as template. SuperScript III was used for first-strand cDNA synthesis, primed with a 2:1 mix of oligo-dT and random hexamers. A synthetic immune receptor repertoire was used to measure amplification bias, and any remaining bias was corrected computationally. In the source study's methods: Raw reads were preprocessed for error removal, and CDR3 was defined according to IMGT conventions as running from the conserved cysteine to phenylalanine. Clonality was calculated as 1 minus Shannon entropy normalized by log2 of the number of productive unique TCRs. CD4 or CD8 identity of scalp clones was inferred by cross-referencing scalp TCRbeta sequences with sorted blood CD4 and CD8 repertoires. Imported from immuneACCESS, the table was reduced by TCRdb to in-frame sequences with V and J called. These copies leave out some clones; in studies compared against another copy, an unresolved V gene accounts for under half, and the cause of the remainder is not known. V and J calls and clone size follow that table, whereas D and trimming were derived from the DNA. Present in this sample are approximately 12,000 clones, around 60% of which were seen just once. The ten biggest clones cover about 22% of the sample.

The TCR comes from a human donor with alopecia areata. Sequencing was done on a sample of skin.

The sequenced DNA is TGTGCCAGCAGCTTATTGGTCCCCTATGAGCAGTTCTTC. Its coded protein is CASSLLVPYEQFF. The chain was built from TRBV7-2 and TRBJ2-1, with an unclear D gene assignment. The CDR3 contains 13 residues, cysteine and phenylalanine counted. Here the CDR3 DNA is all that survives: 39 bases in frame from base 1. V loses 2 bases, J loses 8 bases, and the germline ends lie 10 bases apart. CDR1 SGHTA and CDR2 FQGNSA were looked up in the germline V gene.